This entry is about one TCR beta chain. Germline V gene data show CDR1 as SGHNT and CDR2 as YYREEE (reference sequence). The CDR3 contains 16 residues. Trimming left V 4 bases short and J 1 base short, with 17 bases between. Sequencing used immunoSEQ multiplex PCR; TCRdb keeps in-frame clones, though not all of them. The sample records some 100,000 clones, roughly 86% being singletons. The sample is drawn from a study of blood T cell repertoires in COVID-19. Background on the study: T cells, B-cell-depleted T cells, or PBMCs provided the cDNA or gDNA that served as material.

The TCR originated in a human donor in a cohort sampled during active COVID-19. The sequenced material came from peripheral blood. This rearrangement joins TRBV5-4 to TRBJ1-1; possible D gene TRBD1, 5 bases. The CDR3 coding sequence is TGTGCCAGCAGCCCTGGGGCGGGGCCTGCGAACACTGAAGCTTTCTTT. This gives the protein CASSPGAGPANTEAFF.